This section outlines one T cell receptor beta chain sequence together with its context. The germline gives CDR1 MNHEY, CDR2 SVGAGI. The germline V and J ends were trimmed by 7 bases and 3 bases, with 16 bases remaining between them. The length of the CDR3 is 15 residues. TCRdb re-called the PCR reads with MiXCR, one entry per CDR3 protein. The data show 3,000 to 4,000 distinct CDR3 sequences, less than 70% seen once. This record belongs to a study of CD4 and CD8 cells across lung adenocarcinoma regions. Localized lung adenocarcinoma, a non-small cell lung cancer, affected the donors. The specimen was CD4+ T cells from the margin of a lung tumor. The chain couples TRBV6-5 to TRBJ2-1; a possible D gene is TRBD2 (6 bases). The clonotype comes from a male donor with lung adenocarcinoma. The CD4 and CD8 labels of this study may be unreliable. The CDR3 nucleotides read TGTGCCAGCATTAGAACCGGGACTGTCTACAATGAGCAGTTCTTC. It yields the protein CASIRTGTVYNEQFF.